The 14 T cell receptor beta chains below all came from one sample that was sequenced in a study of cytomegalovirus exposure and HLA in healthy donors (dated by TCRdb to 2015 to 2018). The method behind the library was the immunoSEQ multiplex PCR assay. TCRdb carries this immuneACCESS record with in-frame sequences only. Its versions omit some clonotypes, under half of them owing to an unresolved V gene in the studies checked, with the rest unexplained. This sample comprises approximately 220,000 clones, about nine tenths of them detected only once. The ten largest clones add up to about 1% of the sample. Sequences were obtained from PBMCs. The receptors come from a woman younger than 30 in good health and CMV-seronegative.

This clone was observed once. V and J are TRBV5-1 and TRBJ1-1; the D gene is possibly TRBD1 (5 bases). V lost 1 base to trimming and J lost 1 base, with 11 bases between them. In germline, CDR1 is SGHRS, CDR2 YFSETQ. This CDR3 comprises 15 residues. The CDR3 region is CASSLSPGGNTEAFF. CDR3 nucleotide sequence: TGCGCCAGCAGCTTGTCACCGGGGGGGAACACTGAAGCTTTCTTT.

The chain has TRBV25-1 and TRBJ2-7, with 7 bases fitting TRBD1. Unmatched junction bases numbered 5, after V lost 4 bases and J lost 2 bases. Germline CDR1 and CDR2: MGHDK and SYGVNS. There are 14 residues in the CDR3. This chain's CDR3 is CASSGWTGPYEQYF. In nucleotides, the CDR3 is TGTGCCAGCAGTGGCTGGACAGGTCCCTACGAGCAGTACTTC.

For this clone: Other DNA sequences of this sample code for an identical CDR3. The chain carries TRBV4-1 and TRBJ1-1; 8 bases map to TRBD1. Germline CDR1 is MGHRA and CDR2 is YSYEKL. The CDR3 contains 14 residues. After removal of 4 bases from V and 2 bases from J, the junction contained 3 bases not matched to a gene. CDR3 sequence (DNA): TGCGCCAGCAGCCCGACAGGGGTCAACACTGAAGCTTTCTTT. Translating gives CASSPTGVNTEAFF.

This chain links TRBV27 with TRBJ2-6; possible D gene TRBD2, 7 bases. The CDR3 totals 16 residues. V lost 6 bases and J lost 2, with 14 bases in between. Germline-derived CDR1 and CDR2 are MNHEY and SMNVEV (reference sequence). CDR3 in amino acids: CASSHGGGAGANVLTF. In DNA form, the CDR3 reads TGTGCCAGCAGCCATGGGGGGGGCGCTGGGGCCAACGTCCTGACTTTC.

V gene TRBV28 combines with J gene TRBJ2-2; tentative D call: TRBD1 (6 bases). The CDR3 covers 16 residues. The V gene lost 5 bases and the J gene lost 6 bases, with 19 bases spanning the gap. The germline gives CDR1 MDHEN, CDR2 SYDVKM. In DNA form, the CDR3 reads TGTGCCAGCAGTGGTCAGGCAGGGGCACTCTCCGGGGAGCTGTTTTTT. Protein sequence: CASSGQAGALSGELFF. The entire variable domain, with the rest obtained from reference TRBV28 and TRBJ2-2, is as follows: DVKVTQSSRYLVKRTGEKVFLECVQDMDHENMFWYRQDPGLGLRLIYFSYDVKMKEKGDIPEGYSVSREKKERFSLILESASTNQTSMYLCASSGQAGALSGELFFGEGSRLTVL.

This clone was seen only once. V gene TRBV19 combines with J gene TRBJ1-5; D gene uncertain. This CDR3 comprises 14 residues. The V and J ends lost 2 bases and 5 bases respectively, with 10 bases between them. Germline V gene data show CDR1 as LNHDA and CDR2 as SQIVND (reference sequence). CDR3 nucleotide sequence: TGTGCCAGTAGTATAACCGGGAGTCATCAGCCCCAGCATTTT. This sequence encodes CASSITGSHQPQHF.

The chain links TRBV5-1 to TRBJ1-4; D possibly corresponds to TRBD1 (5 bases). V was shortened by 3 bases and J by 2 bases, with 8 bases between the two germline ends. This CDR3 is 14 amino acids long. Germline lookup yields CDR1 SGHRS and CDR2 YFSETQ. DNA for the CDR3: TGCGCCAGCAGCTCAGGGACTACTAATGAAAAACTGTTTTTT. Amino acid sequence: CASSSGTTNEKLFF.

The rearrangement links TRBV27 to TRBJ1-2; unclear D gene. Germline CDR1 reads MNHEY; CDR2 reads SMNVEV (reference sequence). With 0 bases removed from V and 6 bases from J, the gap between germline ends came to 8 bases. CDR3 size: 13 residues. CDR3 nucleotides: TGTGCCAGCAGTTTATCGATACTGGATGGCTACACCTTC. It is translated as CASSLSILDGYTF.

The chain couples TRBV9 to TRBJ2-2; 14 nucleotides align to TRBD2. Germline lookup yields CDR1 SGDLS and CDR2 YYNGEE. The CDR3 covers 16 residues. After removal of 3 bases from V and 5 bases from J, the junction contained 3 bases not matched to a gene. The DNA of the CDR3 is TGTGCCAGCAGCGAGGGACTAGCGGGAGAAACCGGGGAGCTGTTTTTT. Residues: CASSEGLAGETGELFF. The full variable domain, completed using reference TRBV9 and TRBJ2-2, is DSGVTQTPKHLITATGQRVTLRCSPRSGDLSVYWYQQSLDQGLQFLIQYYNGEERAKGNILERFSAQQFPDLHSELNLSSLELGDSALYFCASSEGLAGETGELFFGEGSRLTVL.

The chain uses TRBV7-9 and TRBJ1-1; 7 nucleotides agree with TRBD1. The CDR3 extends over 16 amino acids. The germline gives CDR1 SEHNR, CDR2 FQNEAQ (reference sequence). After removal of 4 bases from V and 4 bases from J, the junction contained 12 bases not matched to a gene. The CDR3 loop reads CASSSGGTPARTEAFF. The CDR3 region has the DNA TGTGCCAGCAGCTCAGGGGGGACTCCCGCCCGCACTGAAGCTTTCTTT.

The V gene is TRBV5-1, the J gene TRBJ2-5; a weak D match, TRBD1 (6 bases). CDR1 and CDR2 from the germline V gene are SGHRS and YFSETQ. The V gene lost 0 bases and the J gene lost 4 bases, with 22 bases spanning the gap. This CDR3 spans 18 amino acids. The CDR3 sequence: CASSLERTAFTQGETQYF. CDR3 nucleotides: TGCGCCAGCAGCTTGGAACGGACAGCATTCACCCAGGGAGAGACCCAGTACTTC.

This chain links TRBV20-1 with TRBJ2-3; no reliable D call. The V and J ends lost 5 bases and 4 bases respectively, with 7 bases between them. CDR1 and CDR2 from the germline V gene are DFQATT and SNEGSKA (reference sequence). There are 11 residues in the CDR3. The CDR3 DNA sequence: TGCAGTGCTGAAGGAGCAGATACGCAGTATTTT. Its protein is CSAEGADTQYF.

The chain is built from TRBV10-1 and TRBJ2-2, with unresolved D. Trimming left V 0 bases short and J 8 bases short, with 7 bases between. The CDR3 extends over 13 amino acids. Germline CDR1 and CDR2: WNHNN and SYGVQD (reference sequence). CDR3 in amino acids: CASSESYVGELFF. CDR3 DNA sequence: TGCGCCAGCAGTGAGTCCTACGTTGGGGAGCTGTTTTTT.

The chain is built from TRBV29-1 and TRBJ2-2; 10 bases are shared with TRBD1. The CDR3 is 14 amino acids. CDR1 and CDR2 (germline): SQVTM, ANQGSEA. With V trimmed by 6 bases and J by 3 bases, 4 bases remained unmatched. The CDR3 is CSVRQGAYTGELFF. CDR3 DNA: TGCAGCGTCAGACAGGGGGCTTACACCGGGGAGCTGTTTTTT.